The subject of this entry is one TCR beta chain. This entry comes from a study of blood T cell repertoires in COVID-19. Overall study context: Samples taken during acute and convalescent COVID-19 were collected in the United States, Italy and Spain. The cDNA or gDNA used as material had been derived from T cells, B-cell-depleted T cells, or PBMCs.

Produced via immunoSEQ multiplex PCR; TCRdb's table is partial and in-frame only. Of roughly 150,000 clones listed, roughly 88% are singletons. Enrolled through a virtual design, the participants were between about 18 and 89 years of age and came from approximately 25 US areas. V was shortened by 2 bases and J by 5 bases, with 13 bases between the two germline ends. Per the germline V gene, CDR1 is SEHNR and CDR2 is FQNEAQ (reference sequence). This CDR3 spans 15 amino acids. This receptor was identified in a man in his sixties or seventies who had been exposed to COVID-19. The sequenced sample was PBMCs or T cells enriched from blood (not recorded which). The chain employs TRBV7-9 and TRBJ1-5; D unclear. The chain's CDR3 is CASSLSRDGHQPQHF. In DNA form, the CDR3 reads TGTGCCAGCAGCTTATCCCGGGATGGGCATCAGCCCCAGCATTTT. Full variable domain (rest looked up from reference TRBV7-9 and TRBJ1-5): DTGVSQNPRHKITKRGQNVTFRCDPISEHNRLYWYRQTLGQGPEFLTYFQNEAQLEKSRLLSDRFSAERPKGSFSTLEIQRTEQGDSAMYLCASSLSRDGHQPQHFGDGTRLSIL.